The present TCR beta chain was sequenced within a study of OX40 agonist ivuxolimab in advanced cancers. V lost 10 bases to trimming and J lost 2 bases, with 12 bases between them. Germline-derived CDR1 and CDR2 are SGHRS and YFSETQ. The CDR3 consists of 13 residues. The assay was immunoSEQ multiplex PCR, and TCRdb's table has in-frame clones only and misses some. The sample holds around 63,000 clones, about nine tenths seen once. The V call is TRBV5-1, the J call TRBJ2-2; D gene ambiguous. The receptor comes from an adult with an advanced solid tumor such as melanoma, head and neck, liver or kidney cancer. The sequenced sample was CD4+ or CD8+ T cells sorted from blood, obtained in a trial of the OX40 agonist ivuxolimab. This CDR3 reads CASHGVNTGELFF. DNA of the CDR3: TGCGCCTCTCATGGGGTAAACACCGGGGAGCTGTTTTTT.